This T cell receptor beta chain was recorded in a study of T cells expressing NK-cell markers. Study at large: The authors sequenced eight donors, of whom seven were HCMV-seropositive and one was seronegative. General observations from the study: Expanded NKG2C+ T cell clones were not confirmed as HCMV-specific. Similarly, these clonotypes led the CD3+CD56-NKG2C+ fraction as well in a few donors.

The V gene's germline CDR1 is SGHVS and CDR2 FNYEAQ. The CDR3 contains 17 residues. Scientists made TCR beta cDNA using 5'RACE template switching with UMIs. TCRdb reprocessed the 5' RACE reads; each CDR3 protein has one entry and no DNA is given. In all, the sample yields approximately 170,000 distinct CDR3 sequences. With respect to this clonotype: Its antigen is not known.

The clonotype comes from a man aged 18-69 years in good health. The sample consisted of blood T cells: a sorted CD56 or NKG2C T cell subset, CD4+ or CD8+ T cells, or bulk PBMC T cells (not recorded which). The chain employs TRBV7-6 and TRBJ2-2; TCRdb's D call, TRBD2, is unchecked because there is no DNA. This chain's CDR3 is CASSLVETSGNTGELFF. Based on the CDR3 plus reference TRBV7-6 and TRBJ2-2, the full variable domain is GAGVSQSPRYKVTKRGQDVALRCDPISGHVSLYWYRQALGQGPEFLTYFNYEAQQDKSGLPNDRFSAERPEGSISTLTIQRTEQRDSAMYRCASSLVETSGNTGELFFGEGSRLTVL.